This T cell receptor (beta chain) was obtained from a study of molecular identifiers for immune sequencing clone quantification. Study background: Replicate experiments divided RNA from around 18,000 or 91,000 naive CD8 cells into five parts and sequenced four.

With RNA at 10%, 30% or 50%, naive CD8 libraries came from roughly 20,000 to 1,000,000 sorted cells. Germline CDR1 LNHDA, CDR2 SQIVND (reference sequence). This CDR3 has 15 amino acids. About this clonotype: What it binds is not known. The junction and the germline gene differ at one end; a read error may be behind it.

Study-level findings and limits: In CMV-specific effectors, clones above 20 copies held over 98% of molecules; naive, under 1%. Single-cell amounts of spiked Jurkat TCR RNA were reportedly detectable among about a million naive cells.

MiXCR was run by TCRdb on the PCR reads, yielding one entry per CDR3 protein. The sample shows about 320,000 distinct CDR3 sequences, 24% of them seen only once. The sequencing sample was made of naive CD8+ T cells from blood, with Jurkat cell RNA spiked in. The subset here: FACS-sorted CD8+CD4-CCR7+CD45RA+ naive T cells. The genes are TRBV19 and TRBJ1-2; D is perhaps TRBD1 (6 bases). The origin of this receptor is a human donor in good health. Some libraries in this study had Jurkat cell RNA spiked in. In DNA form, the CDR3 reads TGTGCCAGTAGTCTCACGGCCGGGACACCATATGGCCACACCTTC. It is translated as CASSLTAGTPYGHTF.